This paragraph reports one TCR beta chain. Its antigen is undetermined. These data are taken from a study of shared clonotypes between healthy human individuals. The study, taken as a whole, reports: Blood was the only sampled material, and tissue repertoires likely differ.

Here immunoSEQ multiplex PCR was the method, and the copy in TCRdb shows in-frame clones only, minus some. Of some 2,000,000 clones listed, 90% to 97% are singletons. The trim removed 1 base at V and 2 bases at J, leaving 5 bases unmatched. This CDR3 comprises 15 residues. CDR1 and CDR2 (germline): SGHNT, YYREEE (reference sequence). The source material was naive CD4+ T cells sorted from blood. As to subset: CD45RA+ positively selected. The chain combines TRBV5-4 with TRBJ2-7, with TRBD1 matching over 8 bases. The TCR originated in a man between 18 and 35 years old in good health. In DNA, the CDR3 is TGTGCCAGCAGCTTGTCCCGGACAGGGACCTACGAGCAGTACTTC. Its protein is CASSLSRTGTYEQYF.